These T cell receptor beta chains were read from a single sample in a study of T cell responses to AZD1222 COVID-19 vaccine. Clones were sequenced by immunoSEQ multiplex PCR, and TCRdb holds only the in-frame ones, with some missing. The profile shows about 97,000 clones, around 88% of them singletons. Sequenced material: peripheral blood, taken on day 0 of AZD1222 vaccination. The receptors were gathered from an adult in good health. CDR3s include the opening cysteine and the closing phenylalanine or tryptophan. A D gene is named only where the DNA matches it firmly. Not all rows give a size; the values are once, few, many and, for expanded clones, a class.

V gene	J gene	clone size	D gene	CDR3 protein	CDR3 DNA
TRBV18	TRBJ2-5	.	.	CASSPGAPIETQYF	TGTGCCAGCTCACCAGGCGCTCCCATAGAGACCCAGTACTTC
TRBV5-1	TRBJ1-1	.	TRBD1	CASSIGQGARATEAFF	TGCGCCAGCAGCATCGGACAGGGGGCGCGAGCCACTGAAGCTTTCTTT
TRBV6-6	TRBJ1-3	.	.	CASSYSGGGGNTIYF	TGTGCCAGCAGTTACTCCGGGGGTGGCGGAAACACCATATATTTT
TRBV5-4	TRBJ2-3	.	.	CASSSRDKGDSRTQYF	TGTGCCAGCAGCTCCCGGGACAAGGGGGACTCGAGGACGCAGTATTTT
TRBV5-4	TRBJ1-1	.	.	CASSTPQRSNTEAFF	TGTGCCAGCAGCACCCCCCAGAGATCGAACACTGAAGCTTTCTTT
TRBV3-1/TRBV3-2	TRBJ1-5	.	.	CASSQGANQPQHF	TGTGCCAGCAGCCAAGGAGCCAATCAGCCCCAGCATTTT
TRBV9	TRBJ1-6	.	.	CASSVDFSGPLHF	TGTGCCAGCAGCGTAGATTTCTCGGGTCCCCTCCACTTT
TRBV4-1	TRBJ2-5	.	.	CASSLELRGIQETQYF	TGCGCCAGCAGCCTAGAATTGAGGGGGATCCAAGAGACCCAGTACTTC
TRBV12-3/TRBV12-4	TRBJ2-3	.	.	CASSFTDTQYF	TGTGCCAGCAGTTTCACAGATACGCAGTATTTT
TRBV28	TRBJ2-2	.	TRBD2	CASETSGPGELFF	TGTGCCAGCGAGACTAGCGGTCCCGGGGAGCTGTTTTTT
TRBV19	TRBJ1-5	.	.	CASSPQGSNQPQHF	TGTGCCAGTAGTCCGCAGGGTAGCAATCAGCCCCAGCATTTT
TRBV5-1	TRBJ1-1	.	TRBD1	CASSSQGADTEAFF	TGCGCCAGCAGCTCACAGGGGGCGGACACTGAAGCTTTCTTT
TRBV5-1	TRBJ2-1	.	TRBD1	CASSLDPGTGAFF	TGCGCCAGCAGCTTGGACCCCGGGACAGGGGCGTTCTTC
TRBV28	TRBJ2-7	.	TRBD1	CASIGAGGVYEQYF	TGTGCCAGCATAGGGGCAGGGGGTGTCTACGAGCAGTACTTC
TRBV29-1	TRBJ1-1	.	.	CSALRERAFF	TGCAGCGCCCTCAGGGAGAGGGCTTTCTTT
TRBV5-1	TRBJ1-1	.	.	CASSFTGRNTEAFF	TGCGCCAGCAGCTTCACGGGCAGGAACACTGAAGCTTTCTTT
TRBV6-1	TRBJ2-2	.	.	CASSESGFAGELFF	TGTGCCAGCAGTGAGTCAGGGTTTGCCGGGGAGCTGTTTTTT
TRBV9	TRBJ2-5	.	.	CASSVAWTTQTETQYF	TGTGCCAGCAGCGTAGCATGGACAACTCAAACGGAGACCCAGTACTTC
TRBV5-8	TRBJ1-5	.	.	CASSYARGNSNQPQHF	TGTGCCAGCAGCTACGCCCGGGGGAATAGCAATCAGCCCCAGCATTTT
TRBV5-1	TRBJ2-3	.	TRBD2	CASSSGLAASRADTQYF	TGCGCCAGCAGCTCGGGACTAGCGGCCTCCAGGGCAGATACGCAGTATTTT
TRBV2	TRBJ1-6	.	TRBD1	CASNDRARNNSPLHF	TGTGCCAGCAACGACAGGGCCCGGAATAATTCACCCCTCCACTTT
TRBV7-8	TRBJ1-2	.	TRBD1	CASSLTPGTGGGYGYTF	TGTGCCAGCAGCTTAACCCCCGGGACAGGGGGAGGCTATGGCTACACCTTC
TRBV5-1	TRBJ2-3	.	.	CASSLVPSQGTDTQYF	TGCGCCAGCAGCTTGGTACCTAGTCAAGGCACAGATACGCAGTATTTT
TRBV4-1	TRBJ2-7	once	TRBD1	CASSQQEIPGGYYEQYF	TGCGCCAGCAGCCAACAAGAGATCCCAGGGGGATACTACGAGCAGTACTTC
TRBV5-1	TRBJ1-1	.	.	CASSAAGTYSTEAFF	TGCGCCAGCAGCGCGGCCGGGACCTATAGCACTGAAGCTTTCTTT
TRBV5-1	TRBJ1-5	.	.	CASSLEGYSNQPQHF	TGCGCCAGCAGCTTGGAGGGATATAGCAATCAGCCCCAGCATTTT
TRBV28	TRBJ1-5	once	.	CASRPGTPEEKPQHF	TGTGCCAGCAGACCCGGGACACCAGAGGAGAAGCCCCAGCATTTT
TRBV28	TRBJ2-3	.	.	CASLSPGLLDTQYF	TGTGCCAGCCTTTCCCCGGGACTCCTAGATACGCAGTATTTT
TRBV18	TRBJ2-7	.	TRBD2	CASSQTSLDEQYF	TGTGCCAGCTCACAGACTAGCTTAGACGAGCAGTACTTC
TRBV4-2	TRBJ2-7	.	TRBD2	CASSQTGLAGGPPLGQYF	TGTGCCAGCAGCCAGACGGGGCTAGCGGGGGGGCCCCCCCTTGGGCAGTACTTC
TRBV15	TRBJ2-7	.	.	CATSRDLGGLSYEQYF	TGTGCCACCAGCAGAGATTTAGGAGGTCTATCATACGAGCAGTACTTC
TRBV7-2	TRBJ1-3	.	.	CASSFVPRTVSGNTIYF	TGTGCCAGCAGCTTCGTCCCCAGGACAGTCTCTGGAAACACCATATATTTT
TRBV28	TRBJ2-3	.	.	CASSLKGLTDTQYF	TGTGCCAGCAGTTTAAAAGGGCTCACAGATACGCAGTATTTT
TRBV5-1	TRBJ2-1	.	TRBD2	CASSLGLAGAYEQFF	TGCGCCAGCAGCTTGGGTCTAGCGGGAGCCTACGAGCAGTTCTTC
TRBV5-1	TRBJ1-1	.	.	CASSIQGRAEAFF	TGCGCCAGCAGCATACAGGGTCGAGCTGAAGCTTTCTTT
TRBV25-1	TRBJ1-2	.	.	CASSPSVGAAYGYTF	TGTGCCAGCAGCCCCTCCGTAGGGGCTGCCTATGGCTACACCTTC
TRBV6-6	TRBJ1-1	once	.	CASSYVQGSEAFF	TGTGCCAGCAGTTATGTCCAGGGGTCTGAAGCTTTCTTT
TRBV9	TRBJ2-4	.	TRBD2	CASSVESSGYGNIQYF	TGTGCCAGCAGCGTAGAGTCTAGCGGGTATGGAAACATTCAGTACTTC
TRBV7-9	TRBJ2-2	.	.	CASSQAGRGGMNTGELFF	TGTGCCAGCAGCCAGGCCGGACGGGGCGGAATGAACACCGGGGAGCTGTTTTTT
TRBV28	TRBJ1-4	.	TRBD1	CASSPGQSNEKLFF	TGTGCCAGCAGCCCGGGACAGTCTAATGAAAAACTGTTTTTT
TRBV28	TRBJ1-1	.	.	CASKGTAPYEAFF	TGTGCCAGCAAAGGGACCGCCCCATATGAAGCTTTCTTT